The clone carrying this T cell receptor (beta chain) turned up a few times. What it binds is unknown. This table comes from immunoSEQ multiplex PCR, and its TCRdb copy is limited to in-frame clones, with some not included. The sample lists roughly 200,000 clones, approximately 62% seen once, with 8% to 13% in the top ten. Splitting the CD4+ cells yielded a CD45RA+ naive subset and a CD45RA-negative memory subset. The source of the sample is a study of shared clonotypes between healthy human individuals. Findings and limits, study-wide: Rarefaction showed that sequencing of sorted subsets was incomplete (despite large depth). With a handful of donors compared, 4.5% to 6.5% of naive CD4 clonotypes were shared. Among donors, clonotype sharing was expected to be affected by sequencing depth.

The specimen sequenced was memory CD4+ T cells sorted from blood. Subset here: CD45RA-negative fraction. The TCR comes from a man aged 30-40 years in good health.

CDR3 residues: CAISAHPTSTGELFF. DNA for the CDR3: TGTGCCATCAGTGCCCACCCGACTAGCACCGGGGAGCTGTTTTTT. This sequence joins TRBV10-3 and TRBJ2-2; perhaps TRBD2 as D (6 bases). CDR1 is ENHRY and CDR2 is SYGVKD in the germline V gene. Deletions cut 4 bases from V and 4 bases from J, with 13 bases between. This CDR3 has 15 amino acids.